Below, 8 T cell receptor beta chains from the same sample are listed, as sequenced in a study of shared clonotypes between healthy human individuals. Sequencing was performed with immunoSEQ multiplex PCR; in TCRdb, only in-frame clones are kept and a portion is missing. Of over 400,000 clones in the sample, about 85% were seen once. Sequences were obtained from PBMCs. These TCRs come from a woman aged 40-49 years in good health. Some clones in this sample may be carry-over from other donors' samples.

About this clone: A read error likely explains this, since a far larger clone differs by one base. Within the sample, other DNA sequences also encode this same CDR3. The chain joins TRBV28 to TRBJ1-1, with TRBD1 matching 10 bases. CDR3 length equals 16 residues. The germline V gene has CDR1 MDHEN and CDR2 SYDVKM. The CDR3 nucleotides are TGTGCTAGCAGAATCGACAGGGGGCTATTGAACACTGAAGCTTTCTTT. Its protein product is CASRIDRGLLNTEAFF. Combining the CDR3 with reference TRBV28 and TRBJ1-1 gives the whole variable domain DVKVTQSSRYLVKRTGEKVFLECVQDMDHENMFWYRQDPGLGLRLIYFSYDVKMKEKGDIPEGYSVSREKKERFSLILESASTNQTSMYLCASRIDRGLLNTEAFFGQGTRLTVV.

With regard to this clone: A read error likely explains this, since a far larger clone differs by one base. Distinct nucleotide sequences in the sample also encode this CDR3. The V gene is TRBV11-2, the J gene TRBJ1-4; D call uncertain. Trimming removed 1 base from V and 7 bases from J, with 19 bases in between. The CDR3 sequence is 17 residues long. The V gene's germline CDR1 is SGHAT and CDR2 FQNNGV. The CDR3 nucleotides are TGTGCCAGCAGCTTAGCCTACGGGTCTGGGTTTGGTGAAAAACTGTTTTTT. Protein product: CASSLAYGSGFGEKLFF.

As regards this clone: A far bigger clonotype differs at one base, so this is likely a read error. Additional DNA sequences in this sample encode the identical CDR3. The CDR3 DNA reads as TGTGCCAGCAGCTTAGGGGGGATGGGGTACTACGAGCAGTACTTC. Encoded protein: CASSLGGMGYYEQYF. This sequence joins TRBV27 and TRBJ2-7, with D perhaps given as TRBD1 or TRBD2 (6 bases each). CDR1 is MNHEY and CDR2 is SMNVEV in the germline V gene (reference sequence). Trimming took off 6 bases at V and 3 bases at J, with 18 bases between the two ends. CDR3 size: 15 residues.

Notes on this clone: This clone may be a read error of a much larger clone one base away. In DNA, the CDR3 is TGCGCCAGCAGCCTCTTCGTGCTGTCGACTAGCGTAAACTACAATGAGCAGTTCTTC. Translated, it gives CASSLFVLSTSVNYNEQFF. The chain links TRBV5-1 to TRBJ2-1; 8 positions match TRBD2. Germline lookup yields CDR1 SGHRS and CDR2 YFSETQ. This CDR3 contains 19 residues. V trimming: 4 bases; J trimming: 3 bases; junction bases outside the gene matches: 18.

V gene TRBV7-9 combines with J gene TRBJ2-3; a weak D match, TRBD1 (5 bases). The germline V gene has CDR1 SEHNR and CDR2 FQNEAQ (reference sequence). The V end was cut by 5 bases, the J end by 1 base, with 13 bases between. The CDR3 extends over 15 amino acids. For the CDR3, the DNA is TGTGCCAGCAGCCCGGTAGCCAGGGGCACAGATACGCAGTATTTT. Amino acid sequence: CASSPVARGTDTQYF.

The V call is TRBV7-6, the J call TRBJ2-7; 10 bases fit TRBD1. There are 15 residues in the CDR3. From germline, CDR1 is SGHVS and CDR2 FNYEAQ. The J segment lost 2 bases and the V segment lost 5 bases, leaving 6 bases of the junction unmatched. Here the CDR3 reads CASSPPGTGAYEQYF. Written as DNA, the CDR3 is TGTGCCAGCAGCCCGCCCGGGACAGGGGCCTACGAGCAGTACTTC.

As regards this clone: This CDR3 is also generated by other DNA sequences in the sample. The V gene is TRBV5-1, the J gene TRBJ1-2; D is unresolved. The V end was cut by 0 bases, the J end by 4 bases, with 4 bases between. Germline assignment: CDR1 SGHRS and CDR2 YFSETQ. This CDR3 has 12 amino acids. DNA of the CDR3: TGCGCCAGCAGCTTGGATACCTATGGCTACACCTTC. Encoded protein: CASSLDTYGYTF.

The J gene is TRBJ2-1, the V gene TRBV29-1; D remains unclear. Trimming shortened V by 7 bases and J by 2 bases, and 12 bases separated the two germline ends. Germline V gene data show CDR1 as SQVTM and CDR2 as ANQGSEA. The CDR3 runs to 13 residues. CDR3 sequence reads: CSASTGAYNEQFF. CDR3 nucleotide sequence: TGCAGCGCCTCAACCGGCGCCTACAATGAGCAGTTCTTC.